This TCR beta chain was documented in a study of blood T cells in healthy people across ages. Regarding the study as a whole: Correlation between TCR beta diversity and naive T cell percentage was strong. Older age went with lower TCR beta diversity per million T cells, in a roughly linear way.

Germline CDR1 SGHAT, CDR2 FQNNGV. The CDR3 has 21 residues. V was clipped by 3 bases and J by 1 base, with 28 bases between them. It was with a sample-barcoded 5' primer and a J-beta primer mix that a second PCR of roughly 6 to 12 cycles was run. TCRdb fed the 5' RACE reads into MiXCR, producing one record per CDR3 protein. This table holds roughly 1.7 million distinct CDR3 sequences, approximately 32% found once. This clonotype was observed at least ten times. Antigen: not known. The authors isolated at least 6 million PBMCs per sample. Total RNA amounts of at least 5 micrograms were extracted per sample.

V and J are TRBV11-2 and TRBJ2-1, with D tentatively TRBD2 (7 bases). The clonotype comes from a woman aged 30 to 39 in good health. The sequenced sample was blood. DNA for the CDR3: TGTGCCAGCAGCTTCCCCGTAGTGGGGGGGGCCATTTTCCAATCCTACAATGAGCAGTTCTTC. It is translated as CASSFPVVGGAIFQSYNEQFF.